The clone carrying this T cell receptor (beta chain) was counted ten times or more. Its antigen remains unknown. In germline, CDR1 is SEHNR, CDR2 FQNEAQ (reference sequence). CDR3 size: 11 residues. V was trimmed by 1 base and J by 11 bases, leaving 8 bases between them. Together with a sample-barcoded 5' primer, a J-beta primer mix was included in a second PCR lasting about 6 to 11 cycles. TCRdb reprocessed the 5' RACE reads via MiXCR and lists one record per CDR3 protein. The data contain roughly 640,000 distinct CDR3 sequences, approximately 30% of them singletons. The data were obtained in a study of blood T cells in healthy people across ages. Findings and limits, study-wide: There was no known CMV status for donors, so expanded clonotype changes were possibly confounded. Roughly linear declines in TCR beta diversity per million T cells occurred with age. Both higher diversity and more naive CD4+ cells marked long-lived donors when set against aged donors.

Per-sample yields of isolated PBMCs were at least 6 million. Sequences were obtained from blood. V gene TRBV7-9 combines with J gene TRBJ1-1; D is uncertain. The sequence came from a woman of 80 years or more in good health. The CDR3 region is CASSLGAGAFF. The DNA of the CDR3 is TGTGCCAGCAGCTTAGGGGCGGGGGCTTTCTTT.